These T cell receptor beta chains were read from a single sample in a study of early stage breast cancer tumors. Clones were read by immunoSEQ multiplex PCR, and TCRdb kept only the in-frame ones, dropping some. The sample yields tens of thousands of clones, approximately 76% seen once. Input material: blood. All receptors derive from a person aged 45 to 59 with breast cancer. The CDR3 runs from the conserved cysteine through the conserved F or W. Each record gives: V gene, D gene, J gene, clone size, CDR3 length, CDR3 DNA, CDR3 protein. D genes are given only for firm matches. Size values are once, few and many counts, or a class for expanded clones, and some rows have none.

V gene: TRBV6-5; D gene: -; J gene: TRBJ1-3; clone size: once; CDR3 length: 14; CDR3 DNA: TGTGCCAGCCGGCCCCAGCGCTCTGGAAACACCATATATTTT; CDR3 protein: CASRPQRSGNTIYF
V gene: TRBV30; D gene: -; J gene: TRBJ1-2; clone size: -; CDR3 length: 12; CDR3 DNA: TGTGCCTGGAGTGTTAGGGGAGGCGGCTACACCTTC; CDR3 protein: CAWSVRGGGYTF
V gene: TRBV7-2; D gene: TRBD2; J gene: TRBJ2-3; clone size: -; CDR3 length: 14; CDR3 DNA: TGTGCCAGCAGCTTAGATGGGACTAGCGATACGCAGTATTTT; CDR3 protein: CASSLDGTSDTQYF
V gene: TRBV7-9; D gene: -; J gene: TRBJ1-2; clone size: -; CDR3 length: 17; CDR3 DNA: TGTGCCAGCAGCTCGCCACTTCCAGGGCAGGCCGGCTATGGCTACACCTTC; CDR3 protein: CASSSPLPGQAGYGYTF
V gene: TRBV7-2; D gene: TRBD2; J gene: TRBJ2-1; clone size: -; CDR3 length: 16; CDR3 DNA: TGTGCCAGCAGCTACTCCGGGACTAGCGGGTTCTATGAGCAGTTCTTC; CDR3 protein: CASSYSGTSGFYEQFF
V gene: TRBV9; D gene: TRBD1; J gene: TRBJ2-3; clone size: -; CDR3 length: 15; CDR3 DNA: TGTGCCAGCAGCGTAGGGACAGGGGCTTGGGATACGCAGTATTTT; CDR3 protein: CASSVGTGAWDTQYF
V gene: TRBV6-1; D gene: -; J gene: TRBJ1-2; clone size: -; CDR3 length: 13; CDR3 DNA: TGTGCCAGCAGTGACGGATGGTCCTATGGCTACACCTTC; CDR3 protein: CASSDGWSYGYTF
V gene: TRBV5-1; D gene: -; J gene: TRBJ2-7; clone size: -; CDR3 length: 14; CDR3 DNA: TGCGCCAGCAGCGACGGCAGGTTGTCCTACGAGCAGTACTTC; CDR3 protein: CASSDGRLSYEQYF
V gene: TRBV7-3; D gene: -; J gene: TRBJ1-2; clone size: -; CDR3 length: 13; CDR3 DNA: TGTGCCAGCAGCCCCTCAGGGAACTATGGCTACACCTTC; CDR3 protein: CASSPSGNYGYTF
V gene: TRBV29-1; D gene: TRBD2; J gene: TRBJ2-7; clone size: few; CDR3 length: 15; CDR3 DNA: TGCAGCGTTCCACGGGAGGGACTAGCGGGAGACGAGCAGTACTTC; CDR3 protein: CSVPREGLAGDEQYF
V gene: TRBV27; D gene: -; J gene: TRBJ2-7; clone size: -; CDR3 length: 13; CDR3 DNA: TGTGCCAGCAGTCACCCGGGGGAGAGCGAGCAGTACTTC; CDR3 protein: CASSHPGESEQYF
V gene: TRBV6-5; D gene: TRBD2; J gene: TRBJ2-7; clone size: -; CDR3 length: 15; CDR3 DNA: TGTGCCGGCACCCCTTCTAGCGGGAGCTTAGACGAGCAGTACTTC; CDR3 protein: CAGTPSSGSLDEQYF
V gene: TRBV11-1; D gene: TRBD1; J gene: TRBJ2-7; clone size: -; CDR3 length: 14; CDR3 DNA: TGTGCCAGCAGCTCGGACAGGAGCTCCTACGAGCAGTACTTC; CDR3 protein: CASSSDRSSYEQYF
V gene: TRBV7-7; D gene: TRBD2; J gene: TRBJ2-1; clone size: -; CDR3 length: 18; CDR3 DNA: TGTGCTAGCAGCTTAGCTGGGGGGGGACTAGCGGGTTACAATGAGCAGTTCTTC; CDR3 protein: CASSLAGGGLAGYNEQFF
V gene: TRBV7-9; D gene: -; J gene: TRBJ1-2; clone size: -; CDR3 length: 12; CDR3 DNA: TGTGCCAGCAGCTTACAGTCCTATGGCTACACCTTC; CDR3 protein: CASSLQSYGYTF
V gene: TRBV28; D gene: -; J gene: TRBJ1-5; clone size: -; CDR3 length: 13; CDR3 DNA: TGTGCCAGCAAGCGTTCTGGGCGCCAGCCCCAGCATTTT; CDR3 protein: CASKRSGRQPQHF
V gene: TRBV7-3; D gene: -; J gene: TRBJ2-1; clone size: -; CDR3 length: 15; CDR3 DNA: TGTGCCAGCAGCTCCCAATACGGGTTACCCAATGAGCAGTTCTTC; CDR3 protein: CASSSQYGLPNEQFF
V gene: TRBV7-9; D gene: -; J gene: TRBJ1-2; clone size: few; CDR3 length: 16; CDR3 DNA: TGTGCCAGCAGCAAAGCGGGCCCAAGGATAAACTATGGCTACACCTTC; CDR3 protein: CASSKAGPRINYGYTF
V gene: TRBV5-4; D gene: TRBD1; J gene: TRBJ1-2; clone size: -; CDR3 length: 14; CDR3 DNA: TGTGCCAGTAGGGTAAAGGGACAGGGGAAGAGGAGCGCCTTC; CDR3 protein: CASRVKGQGKRSAF
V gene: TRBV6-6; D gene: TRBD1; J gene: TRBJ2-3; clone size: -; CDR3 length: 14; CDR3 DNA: TGTGCCAGCAGGTGGGACAGGGGAACAGATACGCAGTATTTT; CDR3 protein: CASRWDRGTDTQYF
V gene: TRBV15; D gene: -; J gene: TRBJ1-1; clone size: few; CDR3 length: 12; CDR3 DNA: TGTGCCACCAGCAGTCCCGGGGGTGAAGCTTTCTTT; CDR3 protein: CATSSPGGEAFF
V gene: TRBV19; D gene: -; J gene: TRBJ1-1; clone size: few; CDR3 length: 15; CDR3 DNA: TGTGCCAGTAGTATGGTGCAGGGGCGAGTCGATGAAGCTTTCTTT; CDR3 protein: CASSMVQGRVDEAFF
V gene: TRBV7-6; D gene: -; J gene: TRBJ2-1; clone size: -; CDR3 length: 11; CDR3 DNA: TGTGCCAGCAGCAATTTTAAGGAGCAGTTCTTC; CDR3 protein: CASSNFKEQFF
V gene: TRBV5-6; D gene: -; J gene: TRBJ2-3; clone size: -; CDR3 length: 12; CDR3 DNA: TGTGCCAGCAGCTTGGCCGCATATACGCAGTATTTT; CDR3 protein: CASSLAAYTQYF
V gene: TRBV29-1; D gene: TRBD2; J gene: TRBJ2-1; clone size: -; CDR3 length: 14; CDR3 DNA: TGCAGCGTGATAGGACTAGCAGACTACAATGAGCAGTTCTTC; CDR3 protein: CSVIGLADYNEQFF
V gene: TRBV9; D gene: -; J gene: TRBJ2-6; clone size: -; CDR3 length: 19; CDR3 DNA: TGTGCCAGCAGCGTAGCCCCGACGGGAGTCCGCTCTGGGGCCAACGTCCTGACTTTC; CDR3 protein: CASSVAPTGVRSGANVLTF